A single sample gave rise to the 12 T cell receptor beta chains below, sequenced in a study of cytomegalovirus exposure and HLA in healthy donors. The PCR ran on 60 Vbeta and 13 Jbeta primers. Libraries were prepared by immunoSEQ multiplex PCR; TCRdb keeps only in-frame clonotypes and omits some of them. The sample has around 40,000 clones. Sequencing input: PBMCs. Source of these receptors: a man aged 30 to 39 in good health and CMV-seronegative.

CDR3: CSASTERGYTF. The CDR3 DNA reads as TGCAGTGCGAGCACCGAAAGAGGCTACACCTTC. The V call is TRBV20-1, the J call TRBJ1-2; unclear D gene. This CDR3 has 11 residues. The V and J ends lost 6 bases and 8 bases respectively, with 13 bases between them. Germline assignment: CDR1 DFQATT and CDR2 SNEGSKA (reference sequence).

The CDR3 DNA follows: TGTGCCAGCAGCTTAGCGCTGGGGCAGCTGAGGGGCTACACCTTC. It yields the protein CASSLALGQLRGYTF. The chain combines TRBV7-9 with TRBJ1-2; maybe TRBD1 (5 bases). Germline-derived CDR1 and CDR2 are SEHNR and FQNEAQ (reference sequence). This CDR3 is built from 15 residues. V was shortened by 0 bases and J by 8 bases, with 16 bases between the two germline ends.

The J gene is TRBJ2-7, the V gene TRBV27, with 9 bases lining up with TRBD1. CDR3 length equals 15 residues. V gave up 4 bases and J gave up 3 bases; unmatched junction bases: 7. The germline CDR1 and CDR2 sequences are MNHEY and SMNVEV (reference sequence). The CDR3 DNA reads as TGTGCCAGCAGTTGGACGGGACAGGGAATCTACGAGCAGTACTTC. It yields the protein CASSWTGQGIYEQYF.

V usage is TRBV29-1 and J usage is TRBJ1-2; the match to TRBD1 covers 11 bases. Per the germline V gene, CDR1 is SQVTM and CDR2 is ANQGSEA. This CDR3 comprises 16 residues. V was pared by 4 bases and J by 0 bases, with 7 bases of the junction left unmatched. CDR3: CSVGGGQGAPNYGYTF. In nucleotides, the CDR3 is TGCAGCGTTGGGGGAGGACAGGGGGCTCCTAACTATGGCTACACCTTC.

The chain has TRBV4-3 and TRBJ1-1, with TRBD1 matching 7 bases. Germline loops: CDR1 LGHNA, CDR2 YSLEER. The CDR3 loop spans 15 amino acids. V shed 3 bases and J 1 base; nucleotides not matched to a gene: 5. DNA of the CDR3: TGCGCCAGCAGCCATAGGACAGGCGGGAACACTGAAGCTTTCTTT. Translation gives CASSHRTGGNTEAFF.

The V call is TRBV6-1, the J call TRBJ1-4; 9 nucleotides agree with TRBD1. CDR3 length equals 15 residues. In germline, CDR1 is MNHNS, CDR2 SASEGT. V dropped 3 bases and J dropped 8; count of bases not matched to a gene: 7. The CDR3 nucleotides read TGTGCCAGCAGTGACCGGGACAGGGTTACGGAAAAACTGTTTTTT. Its protein is CASSDRDRVTEKLFF.

The V gene is TRBV30, the J gene TRBJ1-6, with a possible D match to TRBD1 (5 bases). V was cut by 8 bases and J by 4 bases, with 18 bases left in between. Germline loops: CDR1 GTSNPN, CDR2 SVGIG (reference sequence). The CDR3 has 15 amino acids. The CDR3 here is CAGTRYGEYNSPLHF. CDR3 DNA: TGTGCCGGGACCCGTTATGGGGAGTATAATTCACCCCTCCACTTT.

The genes are TRBV19 and TRBJ2-7; tentatively, D is TRBD1 (5 bases). This CDR3 spans 12 amino acids. CDR1 LNHDA and CDR2 SQIVND come from the germline V gene (reference sequence). The ends were cut back, 6 bases at V and 2 bases at J, with 8 bases in the middle. The CDR3 DNA reads as TGTGCCAGTAGGAGCAGGGCCTACGAGCAGTACTTC. Its translation: CASRSRAYEQYF.

The chain combines TRBV7-2 with TRBJ1-1; unclear D gene. The length of the CDR3 is 14 residues. V dropped 4 bases and J dropped 2 bases, with 11 bases sitting between them. Germline CDR1 is SGHTA and CDR2 is FQGNSA. DNA for the CDR3: TGTGCCAGCAGCTGGGGAGAAGGTAACACTGAAGCTTTCTTT. It encodes CASSWGEGNTEAFF.

The chain employs TRBV6-5 and TRBJ1-1; D is perhaps TRBD1 (6 bases). This CDR3 contains 16 residues. V was clipped by 2 bases and J by 1 base, with 14 bases between them. Germline V gives CDR1 MNHEY, CDR2 SVGAGI. The CDR3 region is CASSYDARGRNTEAFF. CDR3 in DNA: TGTGCCAGCAGTTACGATGCTAGGGGGAGGAACACTGAAGCTTTCTTT.

V is TRBV11-2 and J is TRBJ1-1; D perhaps matches TRBD1 (6 bases). The CDR3 has 14 residues. The germline V gene has CDR1 SGHAT and CDR2 FQNNGV. V lost 2 bases and J lost 7, with 14 bases in between. As DNA, the CDR3 is TGTGCCAGCAGCTTAATGCTGGGGGCGGATGAAGCTTTCTTT. This gives the protein CASSLMLGADEAFF.

The chain is built from TRBV4-1 and TRBJ1-1; D gene unclear. In germline, CDR1 is MGHRA, CDR2 YSYEKL. Trimming took off 4 bases at V and 0 bases at J, with 9 bases between the two ends. CDR3 length: 14 residues. CDR3 protein: CASSPDPVNTEAFF. CDR3 DNA sequence: TGCGCCAGCAGCCCAGACCCGGTGAACACTGAAGCTTTCTTT.